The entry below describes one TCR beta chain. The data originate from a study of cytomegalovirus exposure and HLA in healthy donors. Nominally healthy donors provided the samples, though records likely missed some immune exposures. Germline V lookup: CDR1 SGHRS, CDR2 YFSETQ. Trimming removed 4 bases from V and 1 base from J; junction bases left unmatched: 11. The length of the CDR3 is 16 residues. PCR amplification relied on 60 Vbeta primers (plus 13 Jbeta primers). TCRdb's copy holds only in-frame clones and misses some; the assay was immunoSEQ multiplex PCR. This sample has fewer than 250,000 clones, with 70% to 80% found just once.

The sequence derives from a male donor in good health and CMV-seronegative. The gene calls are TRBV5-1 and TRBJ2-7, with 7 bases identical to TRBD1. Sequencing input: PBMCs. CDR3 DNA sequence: TGCGCCAGCAGCGTGGCAGACAGGGCCGCATCCTACGAGCAGTACTTC. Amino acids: CASSVADRAASYEQYF.